A single sample gave rise to the 21 T cell receptor beta chains below, sequenced in a study of T cell responses to AZD1222 COVID-19 vaccine. Sequencing used immunoSEQ multiplex PCR; TCRdb keeps in-frame clones, though not all of them. Seen here are approximately 110,000 clones, around 93% observed once, and the top ten hold around 7%. The sequencing here drew on peripheral blood, taken on day 0 of AZD1222 vaccination. The receptors derive from an adult in good health.

This chain connects TRBV11-2 to TRBJ1-6; D gene ambiguous. The ends were cut back, 0 bases at V and 7 bases at J, with 10 bases in the middle. Germline-derived CDR1 and CDR2 are SGHAT and FQNNGV. This CDR3 has 15 amino acids. The CDR3 is CASSLDPGPNSPLHF. CDR3 coding DNA: TGTGCCAGCAGCTTAGATCCGGGCCCGAATTCACCCCTCCACTTT.

This clone was seen once. The gene calls are TRBV15 and TRBJ2-1, with 9 bases aligning to TRBD2. The CDR3 length is 13 residues. From germline, CDR1 is LNHNV and CDR2 YYDKDF (reference sequence). The V segment lost 5 bases and the J segment 12 bases; nucleotides outside the gene matches: 8. CDR3 sequence: CATSYDSGRPQFF. CDR3 in DNA: TGTGCCACCAGCTATGATAGCGGGAGACCGCAGTTCTTC.

This chain links TRBV7-2 with TRBJ2-3; 11 bases agree with TRBD2. This CDR3 has 15 residues. Germline CDR1 and CDR2: SGHTA and FQGNSA. Trimming cost V 4 bases and J 1 base; bases outside gene matches: 1. CDR3 sequence reads: CASSSTSGGTDTQYF. DNA of the CDR3: TGTGCCAGCAGCTCGACTAGCGGGGGCACAGATACGCAGTATTTT.

The genes are TRBV5-6 and TRBJ1-6; 8 nucleotides line up with TRBD1. Per germline, CDR1 SGHDT and CDR2 YYEEEE. Losses at the gene ends were 3 bases for V and 10 bases for J; bases not matched to a gene: 9. This CDR3 has 15 residues. As DNA, the CDR3 is TGTGCCAGCAGCTACTACGGGACAGGTGACTCACCCCTCCACTTT. Encoded protein: CASSYYGTGDSPLHF.

The CDR3 spells CASSIWLDKNIQYF. The CDR3 DNA reads TGTGCCAGTAGTATATGGTTGGACAAAAACATTCAGTACTTC. The gene calls are TRBV19 and TRBJ2-4; D gene ambiguous. This CDR3 contains 14 residues. V gave up 2 bases and J gave up 3 bases, with 8 bases separating them. Germline CDR1 reads LNHDA; CDR2 reads SQIVND (reference sequence). Full variable domain (rest looked up from reference TRBV19 and TRBJ2-4): DGGITQSPKYLFRKEGQNVTLSCEQNLNHDAMYWYRQDPGQGLRLIYYSQIVNDFQKGDIAEGYSVSREKKESFPLTVTSAQKNPTAFYLCASSIWLDKNIQYFGAGTRLSVL.

This sequence joins TRBV4-2 and TRBJ2-1; the D is unclear. Germline CDR1 reads LGHNA; CDR2 reads YNFKEQ. Deletions cut 0 bases from V and 0 bases from J, with 9 bases between. CDR3 size: 16 residues. The CDR3 coding sequence is TGTGCCAGCAGCCAAGAGTGGGGAAGCTCCTACAATGAGCAGTTCTTC. Translating it yields CASSQEWGSSYNEQFF.

The V and J genes are TRBV10-2 and TRBJ1-1, with unresolved D. CDR3 length equals 13 residues. Per the germline V gene, CDR1 is WSHSY and CDR2 is SAAADI. V was clipped by 0 bases and J by 4 bases, with 6 bases between them. CDR3 residues: CASSESWGTEAFF. The CDR3 DNA follows: TGCGCCAGCAGTGAGTCGTGGGGCACTGAAGCTTTCTTT.

V is TRBV27 and J is TRBJ2-1, with D tentatively TRBD1 or TRBD2 (5 bases each). Germline CDR1 MNHEY, CDR2 SMNVEV (reference sequence). The CDR3 consists of 16 residues. The V and J ends lost 6 bases and 0 bases respectively, with 15 bases between them. The CDR3 reads CASSLSPGSSYNEQFF. CDR3 nucleotides: TGTGCCAGCAGCCTTTCTCCAGGGAGCTCCTACAATGAGCAGTTCTTC.

The chain employs TRBV12-3 or TRBV12-4 and TRBJ1-1; D is unclear. V was pared by 3 bases and J by 7 bases, with 9 bases between. This CDR3 spans 12 amino acids. CDR3 sequence (DNA): TGTGCCAGCAGTTTCTCCAGCCTTGAAGCTTTCTTT. Translated: CASSFSSLEAFF.

The chain couples TRBV18 to TRBJ2-1, with D maybe TRBD1 (5 bases). Trimming shortened V by 2 bases and J by 0 bases, and 8 bases separated the two germline ends. The CDR3 covers 15 residues. CDR1 is KGHSH and CDR2 is LQKENI in the germline V gene. In nucleotides, the CDR3 is TGTGCCAGCTCACCAGGGGCCAGCTCCTACAATGAGCAGTTCTTC. It is translated as CASSPGASSYNEQFF.

In DNA, the CDR3 is TGTGCCAGCAGCTTTATGACAGGCCGAGATGGGGCCAACGTCCTGACTTTC. Translating gives CASSFMTGRDGANVLTF. V and J are TRBV7-9 and TRBJ2-6; the D gene is possibly TRBD1 (6 bases). The CDR3 has 17 amino acids. V was pared by 3 bases and J by 3 bases, with 15 bases between. Germline loops: CDR1 SEHNR, CDR2 FQNEAQ (reference sequence).

V usage is TRBV7-9 and J usage is TRBJ1-6; possibly TRBD1 for D (5 bases). Trimming stripped 5 bases from V and 7 bases from J, with 15 bases between. Germline lookup yields CDR1 SEHNR and CDR2 FQNEAQ (reference sequence). The CDR3 spans 15 residues. The CDR3, as DNA: TGTGCCAGCAGCCCCCACGGGGGAAGCAATTCACCCCTCCACTTT. This translates into CASSPHGGSNSPLHF.

The CDR3: CASSLEVTYEQYF. The CDR3 coding sequence is TGTGCCAGCAGCTTAGAGGTTACCTACGAGCAGTACTTC. The V call is TRBV11-2, the J call TRBJ2-7; D not certain. The CDR3 runs 13 residues. Germline V gives CDR1 SGHAT, CDR2 FQNNGV. Deletions cut 0 bases from V and 2 bases from J, with 5 bases between.

The chain couples TRBV27 to TRBJ2-7, with 7 bases fitting TRBD1. The CDR3 length is 18 residues. V trimming: 6 bases; J trimming: 0 bases; junction bases outside the gene matches: 17. Germline assignment: CDR1 MNHEY and CDR2 SMNVEV (reference sequence). CDR3 in amino acids: CASSLYAPSGDSSYEQYF. The CDR3 bases are TGTGCCAGCAGCCTGTACGCCCCCTCCGGGGACAGCTCCTACGAGCAGTACTTC.

The gene calls are TRBV2 and TRBJ2-7; D call uncertain. V was clipped by 0 bases and J by 2 bases, with 8 bases between them. This CDR3 contains 14 residues. The germline V gene has CDR1 SNHLY and CDR2 FYNNEI. The CDR3 is CASSEADVTYEQYF. As DNA, the CDR3 is TGTGCCAGCAGTGAAGCAGACGTGACCTACGAGCAGTACTTC.

The V call is TRBV2, the J call TRBJ1-1; tentatively, D is TRBD1 (6 bases). Looked up from germline, CDR1 is SNHLY and CDR2 is FYNNEI. This CDR3 contains 12 residues. The ends were cut back, 10 bases at V and 0 bases at J, with 9 bases in the middle. The CDR3 loop is CATQGMNTEAFF. The CDR3 DNA is TGTGCCACCCAGGGGATGAACACTGAAGCTTTCTTT.

The chain combines TRBV21-1 with TRBJ1-1; whether TRBD1, the table's D call, matches the DNA was not checked. TRBV21-1 is a recognized pseudogene. CDR3 length: 18 amino acids. The DNA for the CDR3 is TGTGCCAGCAGCATCGGCGTGGGGGCGGAGGCGGTCCACACTGAAGCTTTCTTT. Its protein product is CASSIGVGAEAVHTEAFF.

The V and J genes are TRBV7-2 and TRBJ1-1; perhaps TRBD1 as D (5 bases). The CDR3 runs to 14 residues. Trimming removed 5 bases from V and 1 base from J, with 11 bases in between. The V gene's germline CDR1 is SGHTA and CDR2 FQGNSA. CDR3 nucleotide sequence: TGTGCCAGCAGCCTCTGGGGGGGGAACACTGAAGCTTTCTTT. It encodes CASSLWGGNTEAFF.

The chain employs TRBV13 and TRBJ2-2; a possible D gene is TRBD1 (6 bases). V was shortened by 2 bases and J by 4 bases, with 26 bases between the two germline ends. The CDR3 is 20 residues long. Germline CDR1 is PRHDT and CDR2 is FYEKMQ (reference sequence). As DNA, the CDR3 is TGTGCCAGCAGCTTATATTTGGAGGACAGAGGGGTTTGGAGCACCGGGGAGCTGTTTTTT. It codes for CASSLYLEDRGVWSTGELFF. The entire variable domain, with the rest obtained from reference TRBV13 and TRBJ2-2, is as follows: AAGVIQSPRHLIKEKRETATLKCYPIPRHDTVYWYQQGPGQDPQFLISFYEKMQSDKGSIPDRFSAQQFSDYHSELNMSSLELGDSALYFCASSLYLEDRGVWSTGELFFGEGSRLTVL.

The chain employs TRBV30 and TRBJ1-1, with D tentatively TRBD1 (6 bases). The CDR3 is made up of 14 amino acids. V was trimmed by 5 bases and J by 8 bases, leaving 21 bases between them. CDR1 is GTSNPN and CDR2 is SVGIG in the germline V gene (reference sequence). DNA for the CDR3: TGTGCCTGGCCCGGATCGGGGGCCCCAGGGGAAGCTTTCTTT. Protein product: CAWPGSGAPGEAFF.

The genes are TRBV5-5 and TRBJ1-2; a possible D gene is TRBD1 (5 bases). This CDR3 has 14 residues. V dropped 5 bases and J dropped 2 bases, with 13 bases sitting between them. Germline V CDR1 and CDR2: SGHKS, YYEKEE (reference sequence). CDR3 amino acids: CASSGGAGNYGYTF. The CDR3 DNA reads TGTGCCAGCAGTGGCGGGGCGGGGAACTATGGCTACACCTTC.